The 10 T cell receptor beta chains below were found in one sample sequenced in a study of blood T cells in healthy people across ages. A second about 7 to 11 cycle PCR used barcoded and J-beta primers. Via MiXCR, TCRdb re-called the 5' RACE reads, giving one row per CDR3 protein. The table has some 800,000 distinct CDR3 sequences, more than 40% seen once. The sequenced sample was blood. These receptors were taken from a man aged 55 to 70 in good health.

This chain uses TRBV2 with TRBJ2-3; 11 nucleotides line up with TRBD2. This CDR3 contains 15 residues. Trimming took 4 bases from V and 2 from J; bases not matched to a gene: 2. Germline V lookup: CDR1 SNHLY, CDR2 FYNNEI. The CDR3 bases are TGTGCCAGCAGTGCGACTAGCGGGGACACAGATACGCAGTATTTT. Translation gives CASSATSGDTDTQYF.

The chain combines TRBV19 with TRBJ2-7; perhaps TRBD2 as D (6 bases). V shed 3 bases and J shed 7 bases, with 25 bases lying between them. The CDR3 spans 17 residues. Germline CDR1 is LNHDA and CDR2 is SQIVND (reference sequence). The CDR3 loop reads CASSMGTGSGTYNEQYF. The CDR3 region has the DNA TGTGCCAGTAGTATGGGGACCGGGAGCGGAACCTACAATGAGCAGTACTTC. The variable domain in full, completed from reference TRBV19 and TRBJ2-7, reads DGGITQSPKYLFRKEGQNVTLSCEQNLNHDAMYWYRQDPGQGLRLIYYSQIVNDFQKGDIAEGYSVSREKKESFPLTVTSAQKNPTAFYLCASSMGTGSGTYNEQYFGPGTRLTVT.

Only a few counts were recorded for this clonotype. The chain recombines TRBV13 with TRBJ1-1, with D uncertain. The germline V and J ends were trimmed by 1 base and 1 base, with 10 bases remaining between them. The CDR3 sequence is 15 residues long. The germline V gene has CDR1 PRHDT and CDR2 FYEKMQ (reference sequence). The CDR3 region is CASSLAGRRNTEAFF. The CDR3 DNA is TGTGCCAGCAGCTTAGCCGGGCGGCGGAACACTGAAGCTTTCTTT.

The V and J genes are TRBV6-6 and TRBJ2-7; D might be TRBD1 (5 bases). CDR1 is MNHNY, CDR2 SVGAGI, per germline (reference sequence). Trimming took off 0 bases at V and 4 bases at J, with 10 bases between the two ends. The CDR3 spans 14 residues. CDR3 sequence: CASSYSQGYYEQYF. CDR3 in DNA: TGTGCCAGCAGTTACTCGCAGGGTTATTACGAGCAGTACTTC.

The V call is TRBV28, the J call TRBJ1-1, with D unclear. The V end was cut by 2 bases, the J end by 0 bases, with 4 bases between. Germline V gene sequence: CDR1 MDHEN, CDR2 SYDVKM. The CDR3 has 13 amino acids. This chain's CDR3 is CASSLPLNTEAFF. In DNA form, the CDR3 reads TGTGCCAGCAGTTTACCACTGAACACTGAAGCTTTCTTT.

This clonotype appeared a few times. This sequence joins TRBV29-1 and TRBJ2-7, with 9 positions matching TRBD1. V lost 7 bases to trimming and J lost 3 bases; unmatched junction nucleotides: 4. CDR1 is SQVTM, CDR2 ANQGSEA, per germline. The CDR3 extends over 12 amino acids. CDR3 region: CSALGQGYEQYF. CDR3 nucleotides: TGCAGCGCCCTGGGACAGGGCTACGAGCAGTACTTC.

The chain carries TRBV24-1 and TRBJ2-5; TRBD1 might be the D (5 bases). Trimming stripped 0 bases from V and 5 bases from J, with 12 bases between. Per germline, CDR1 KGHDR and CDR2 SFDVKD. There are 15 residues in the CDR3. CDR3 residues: CATSDLGAGLETQYF. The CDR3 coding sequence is TGTGCCACCAGTGATTTGGGGGCCGGGTTGGAGACCCAGTACTTC.

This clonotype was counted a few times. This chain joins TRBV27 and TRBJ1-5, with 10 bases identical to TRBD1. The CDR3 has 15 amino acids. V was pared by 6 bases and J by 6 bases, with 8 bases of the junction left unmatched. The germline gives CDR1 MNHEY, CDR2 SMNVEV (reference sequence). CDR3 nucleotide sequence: TGTGCCAGCAGGCCCCGGGACAGGGGTGGTCAGCCCCAGCATTTT. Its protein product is CASRPRDRGGQPQHF.

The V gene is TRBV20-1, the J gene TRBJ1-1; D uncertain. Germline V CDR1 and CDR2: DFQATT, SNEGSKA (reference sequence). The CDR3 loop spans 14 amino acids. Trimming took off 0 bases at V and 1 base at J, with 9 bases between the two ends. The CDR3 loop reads CSARDRRSNTEAFF. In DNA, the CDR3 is TGCAGTGCTAGAGATCGTAGATCGAACACTGAAGCTTTCTTT.

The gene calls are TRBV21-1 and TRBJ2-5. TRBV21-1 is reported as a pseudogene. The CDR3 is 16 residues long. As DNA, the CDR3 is TGTGCCAGCAGCAATAGGTGTGCTTTGGAGAGAGAGACCCAGTACTTC. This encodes CASSNRCALERETQYF.